This record concerns one T cell receptor (beta chain) sequence. The data derive from a study of CD4 and CD8 cells across lung adenocarcinoma regions. The germline V gene encodes CDR1 MNHEY and CDR2 SMNVEV (reference sequence). This CDR3 region has 11 residues. Trimming stripped 6 bases from V and 12 bases from J, with 14 bases between. TCRdb re-analysed the PCR reads in MiXCR, keeping a single row per CDR3 protein. The sample lists some 27,000 distinct CDR3 sequences; about half were seen once. Donors had localized lung adenocarcinoma, a non-small cell lung cancer. The rearrangement links TRBV27 to TRBJ1-2; no reliable D call. This receptor was identified in a male donor with lung adenocarcinoma. The CD4 and CD8 labels of this study may be unreliable. The sequenced sample was CD8+ T cells from the center of a lung tumor. The CDR3 reads CASRMNTGDTF. DNA of the CDR3: TGTGCCAGCAGAATGAACACTGGAGACACCTTC.